This passage covers 15 T cell receptor beta chains from one sample sequenced in a study of blood T cell repertoires in COVID-19. The table came from immunoSEQ multiplex PCR; TCRdb's copy has only in-frame clones and leaves some out. This table holds roughly 250,000 clones, roughly 93% found once. The sequencing sample was made of PBMCs or T cells enriched from blood (not recorded which). The receptor source for this set is a woman aged 40 to 50 with acute COVID-19.

The chain recombines TRBV19 with TRBJ2-1; TRBD2 matches 9 bases. The CDR3 totals 17 residues. Germline lookup yields CDR1 LNHDA and CDR2 SQIVND (reference sequence). The V gene end was trimmed by 3 bases and the J gene end by 7 bases; junction bases not matched to a gene: 13. CDR3 sequence: CASSILLAGTRGNEQFF. The CDR3 DNA reads as TGTGCCAGTAGTATTCTCCTAGCGGGAACTCGAGGGAATGAGCAGTTCTTC.

The CDR3 is CASSFRQGVSEAFF. Written as DNA, the CDR3 is TGTGCCAGCAGCTTTAGACAGGGGGTTTCTGAAGCTTTCTTT. The chain links TRBV5-8 to TRBJ1-1; 9 bases match TRBD1. This CDR3 is built from 14 residues. The germline V gene encodes CDR1 SGHTS and CDR2 YDEGEE. The trim removed 2 bases at V and 6 bases at J, leaving 5 bases unmatched.

The CDR3 DNA reads TGTGCCAGCAGTGAATGGGACAGACCGAACACTGAAGCTTTCTTT. Encoded protein: CASSEWDRPNTEAFF. The chain recombines TRBV28 with TRBJ1-1; 7 positions match TRBD1. V was clipped by 5 bases and J by 1 base; unmatched bases: 7. Germline lookup yields CDR1 MDHEN and CDR2 SYDVKM. The CDR3 consists of 15 residues.

This clone appeared once. CDR3 protein: CASSATGNYGYTF. DNA for the CDR3: TGTGCCAGCAGTGCTACAGGGAACTATGGCTACACCTTC. The chain has TRBV2 and TRBJ1-2; weak D call: TRBD1 (6 bases). V was shortened by 4 bases and J by 2 bases, with 8 bases between the two germline ends. The CDR3 loop spans 13 amino acids. The germline gives CDR1 SNHLY, CDR2 FYNNEI. Full variable domain (missing parts from reference TRBV2 and TRBJ1-2): EPEVTQTPSHQVTQMGQEVILRCVPISNHLYFYWYRQILGQKVEFLVSFYNNEISEKSEIFDDQFSVERPDGSNFTLKIRSTKLEDSAMYFCASSATGNYGYTFGSGTRLTVV.

This clone was recorded only once. The chain employs TRBV4-3 and TRBJ2-4; D is possibly TRBD1 (6 bases). The CDR3 consists of 17 residues. Germline CDR1 reads LGHNA; CDR2 reads YSLEER. V lost 2 bases and J 7 bases, leaving 21 bases between the germline ends. CDR3 nucleotide sequence: TGCGCCAGCAGCCAAAGTTGGTTACAGGGTGGGAGCAACATTCAGTACTTC. It specifies CASSQSWLQGGSNIQYF.

The chain has TRBV2 and TRBJ2-1, with 7 positions matching TRBD2. The CDR3 spans 17 residues. V was pared by 6 bases and J by 3 bases, with 14 bases of the junction left unmatched. Germline assignment: CDR1 SNHLY and CDR2 FYNNEI. CDR3 DNA sequence: TGTGCCAGCAGGCGACTTATAGCGGGCGGAATCTACAATGAGCAGTTCTTC. Translated, it gives CASRRLIAGGIYNEQFF.

The chain has TRBV5-5 and TRBJ2-1; the D gene is possibly TRBD2 (5 bases). CDR3 length: 17 residues. Trimming removed 2 bases from V and 4 bases from J, with 19 bases in between. Germline loops: CDR1 SGHKS, CDR2 YYEKEE (reference sequence). For the CDR3, the DNA is TGTGCCAGCAGCTTTACCCCCGGGTGGCGGGCATACAATGAGCAGTTCTTC. Its protein is CASSFTPGWRAYNEQFF.

CDR3 sequence reads: CAISEFGLSGDEQFF. CDR3 sequence (DNA): TGTGCCATCAGTGAATTCGGTCTCTCGGGGGATGAGCAGTTCTTC. V gene TRBV10-3 combines with J gene TRBJ2-1; a weak D match, TRBD2 (6 bases). Trimming stripped 3 bases from V and 8 bases from J, with 17 bases between. The CDR3 has 15 amino acids. Germline V gene lookup returns CDR1 ENHRY and CDR2 SYGVKD.

This chain uses TRBV7-2 with TRBJ2-1; 7 bases line up with TRBD2. V trimming: 4 bases; J trimming: 7 bases; junction bases outside the gene matches: 7. Germline lookup yields CDR1 SGHTA and CDR2 FQGNSA. The CDR3 runs to 14 residues. DNA for the CDR3: TGTGCCAGCAGCTCACCCGGGGGGATTAATGAGCAGTTCTTC. Protein sequence: CASSSPGGINEQFF.

The genes are TRBV11-3 and TRBJ2-7, with TRBD1 as a possible D gene (6 bases). V lost 5 bases and J 7 bases, leaving 15 bases between the germline ends. The CDR3 covers 13 residues. Germline V gives CDR1 SGHNT, CDR2 YENEEA. The CDR3 region has the DNA TGTGCCAGCAGCCCGGGCCTGAGGGGGGAGCAGTACTTC. Translating it yields CASSPGLRGEQYF.

This chain connects TRBV18 to TRBJ2-1, with TRBD2 matching over 10 bases. The CDR3 totals 15 residues. Germline CDR1 and CDR2: KGHSH and LQKENI. V lost 3 bases, J lost 6 bases, and 5 bases stayed unmatched. The CDR3 nucleotides are TGTGCCAGCTCACCCATACTAGCGGGACCCAATGAGCAGTTCTTC. Translated: CASSPILAGPNEQFF. Full variable domain (missing parts from reference TRBV18 and TRBJ2-1): NAGVMQNPRHLVRRRGQEARLRCSPMKGHSHVYWYRQLPEEGLKFMVYLQKENIIDESGMPKERFSAEFPKEGPSILRIQQVVRGDSAAYFCASSPILAGPNEQFFGPGTRLTVL.

The chain carries TRBV6-5 and TRBJ1-2; possibly TRBD1 for D (6 bases). Germline V CDR1 and CDR2: MNHEY, SVGAGI. Trimming took 6 bases from V and 4 from J, leaving 12 bases between them. The CDR3 is 13 residues long. CDR3 protein: CASSSQGSYGYTF. CDR3 in DNA: TGTGCCAGCAGCTCACAGGGAAGCTATGGCTACACCTTC.

This chain joins TRBV11-3 and TRBJ2-1; 13 bases map to TRBD2. The CDR3 consists of 19 residues. J gave up 4 bases and V 4 bases, and 13 bases lay outside the gene matches. Germline assignment: CDR1 SGHNT and CDR2 YENEEA. The CDR3 DNA reads TGTGCCAGCAGCTCCTCGACTGGACTAGCGGGAGAGTCGTACAATGAGCAGTTCTTC. Translated, it gives CASSSSTGLAGESYNEQFF.

This clone was recorded a few times. The genes are TRBV29-1 and TRBJ2-1, with 11 bases that match TRBD2. The CDR3 has 14 amino acids. Trimming took 5 bases from V and 6 from J; bases not matched to a gene: 6. Germline V gene sequence: CDR1 SQVTM, CDR2 ANQGSEA. This chain's CDR3 is CSVLTSGNSNEQFF. The CDR3 DNA sequence: TGCAGCGTTTTGACTAGCGGGAATAGCAATGAGCAGTTCTTC.

The V gene is TRBV7-2, the J gene TRBJ1-2, with D hard to call. Per germline, CDR1 SGHTA and CDR2 FQGNSA. The CDR3 extends over 14 amino acids. V was cut by 5 bases and J by 6 bases, with 16 bases left in between. The DNA of the CDR3 is TGTGCCAGCAGCCCACGGAGCTCCAAAGATGGCTACACCTTC. This sequence encodes CASSPRSSKDGYTF. Based on the CDR3 plus reference TRBV7-2 and TRBJ1-2, the full variable domain is GAGVSQSPSNKVTEKGKDVELRCDPISGHTALYWYRQSLGQGLEFLIYFQGNSAPDKSGLPSDRFSAERTGGSVSTLTIQRTQQEDSAVYLCASSPRSSKDGYTFGSGTRLTVV.